What follows are 28 T cell receptor beta chains derived from one specimen sequenced in a study of blood T cell repertoires in COVID-19. Libraries were prepared by immunoSEQ multiplex PCR; TCRdb keeps only in-frame clonotypes and omits some of them. The sample yields roughly 280,000 clones, 75% to 90% seen once. Sequencing input: PBMCs or T cells enriched from blood (not recorded which). The source of these receptors is a woman aged 18-29 years who had recovered from COVID-19.

This clone was counted a few times. The chain employs TRBV7-2 and TRBJ2-5; D remains ambiguous. The CDR3 loop spans 14 amino acids. In germline, CDR1 is SGHTA, CDR2 FQGNSA. V lost 1 base and J lost 5, with 11 bases in between. The CDR3 DNA reads as TGTGCCAGCAGCTTAGTTGGTCTGAGGGAGACCCAGTACTTC. It translates to CASSLVGLRETQYF.

The chain uses TRBV4-2 and TRBJ1-3; D might be TRBD1 (5 bases). Germline V gives CDR1 LGHNA, CDR2 YNFKEQ. V was clipped by 3 bases and J by 4 bases, with 19 bases between them. This CDR3 region has 17 residues. The CDR3 reads CASSQGSGRGGGNTIYF. The CDR3 region has the DNA TGTGCCAGCAGCCAGGGTTCCGGGCGGGGGGGAGGAAACACCATATATTTT.

The V call is TRBV27, the J call TRBJ2-5; 7 nucleotides agree with TRBD1. The CDR3 contains 15 residues. V gave up 6 bases and J gave up 1 base; unmatched junction bases: 8. Germline CDR1 MNHEY, CDR2 SMNVEV (reference sequence). The CDR3 coding sequence is TGTGCCAGCAGAACTTACAGGGGCCCCCAAGAGACCCAGTACTTC. Protein: CASRTYRGPQETQYF.

The rearrangement links TRBV5-5 to TRBJ1-2; 7 nucleotides align to TRBD1. The CDR3 loop spans 15 amino acids. Germline V gives CDR1 SGHKS, CDR2 YYEKEE (reference sequence). Trimming removed 0 bases from V and 4 bases from J; junction bases left unmatched: 6. CDR3 loop: CASSLGVGTAYGYTF. CDR3 in DNA: TGTGCCAGCAGCTTGGGGGTCGGGACAGCCTATGGCTACACCTTC.

J is TRBJ1-1 and V is TRBV29-1, with TRBD1 identical over 9 bases. The germline CDR1 and CDR2 sequences are SQVTM and ANQGSEA. The CDR3 sequence is 15 residues long. V shed 3 bases, J shed 3 bases, and the junction held 8 bases outside the gene matches. CDR3 nucleotide sequence: TGCAGCGTTGAGACTACCGGGACAGGGTACACTGAAGCTTTCTTT. Encoded protein: CSVETTGTGYTEAFF.

The rearrangement links TRBV6-6 to TRBJ2-7, with 7 bases lining up with TRBD1. After removal of 5 bases from V and 1 base from J, the junction contained 8 bases not matched to a gene. The CDR3 is 15 residues long. Germline lookup yields CDR1 MNHNY and CDR2 SVGAGI (reference sequence). The DNA of the CDR3 is TGTGCCAGCAGTCCCACAGGGGTTATATCCTACGAGCAGTACTTC. Amino acid sequence: CASSPTGVISYEQYF.

The J gene is TRBJ2-7, the V gene TRBV6-1; D is possibly TRBD1 (5 bases). Trimming stripped 2 bases from V and 0 bases from J, with 11 bases between. Germline V gene sequence: CDR1 MNHNS, CDR2 SASEGT. The CDR3 is 15 residues long. The CDR3 here is CASSELWGSSYEQYF. The CDR3 coding sequence is TGTGCCAGCAGTGAACTCTGGGGCAGCTCCTACGAGCAGTACTTC.

The rearrangement uses TRBV28 and TRBJ1-2; 9 bases agree with TRBD1. V gave up 3 bases and J gave up 2 bases; unmatched junction bases: 7. Germline CDR1 reads MDHEN; CDR2 reads SYDVKM. This CDR3 region has 16 residues. Written as DNA, the CDR3 is TGTGCCAGCAGTTTGACAGGGGGAGCGAAGAACTATGGCTACACCTTC. Translation gives CASSLTGGAKNYGYTF.

The V and J genes are TRBV19 and TRBJ1-2, with D hard to call. V was shortened by 3 bases and J by 5 bases, with 16 bases between the two germline ends. Per the germline V gene, CDR1 is LNHDA and CDR2 is SQIVND (reference sequence). The CDR3 extends over 15 amino acids. CDR3 in amino acids: CASSMAPSSVYGYTF. CDR3 DNA: TGTGCCAGTAGTATGGCCCCCAGCAGCGTTTATGGCTACACCTTC.

The rearrangement uses TRBV10-3 and TRBJ2-1; 9 bases map to TRBD2. Germline V gene lookup returns CDR1 ENHRY and CDR2 SYGVKD. The CDR3 length is 15 residues. With 5 bases clipped from V and 4 bases from J, the junction kept 6 bases outside the gene matches. CDR3 nucleotides: TGTGCCATCAGTATGAGCGGGGGGCGATACAATGAGCAGTTCTTC. Translation: CAISMSGGRYNEQFF.

In DNA, the CDR3 is TGCGCCAGCAGTGAAAGCCTAGGGACCCAGTACTTC. It encodes CASSESLGTQYF. The chain combines TRBV10-2 with TRBJ2-5; D remains ambiguous. V lost 3 bases, J lost 7 bases, and 9 bases lay in between. From germline, CDR1 is WSHSY and CDR2 SAAADI. CDR3 length equals 12 residues.

The rearrangement links TRBV7-3 to TRBJ1-5; the match to TRBD1 covers 7 bases. The CDR3 is 13 residues long. Germline CDR1 is SGHTA and CDR2 is FQGTGA. The J segment lost 6 bases and the V segment lost 6 bases, leaving 5 bases of the junction unmatched. The CDR3 protein is CASRRRGLQPQHF. Here the CDR3 DNA reads TGTGCCAGCAGAAGAAGGGGGCTTCAGCCCCAGCATTTT.

The chain carries TRBV7-2 and TRBJ2-3; no reliable D call. Per the germline V gene, CDR1 is SGHTA and CDR2 is FQGNSA. Trimming took off 3 bases at V and 3 bases at J, with 4 bases between the two ends. CDR3 length equals 12 residues. The CDR3 DNA follows: TGTGCCAGCAGCTTCTTGACAGATACGCAGTATTTT. It specifies CASSFLTDTQYF.

The gene calls are TRBV11-1 and TRBJ2-2; D is ambiguous. The CDR3 extends over 14 amino acids. Looked up from germline, CDR1 is SGHAT and CDR2 is FQDESV (reference sequence). The V gene lost 2 bases and the J gene lost 1 base, with 5 bases spanning the gap. CDR3 region: CASSLIENTGELFF. The CDR3 DNA sequence: TGTGCCAGCAGCTTAATAGAGAACACCGGGGAGCTGTTTTTT.

This CDR3 is CASSLHLQGGPEAFF. CDR3 in DNA: TGTGCCAGCAGCCTCCACCTCCAAGGGGGCCCTGAAGCTTTCTTT. The chain recombines TRBV5-5 with TRBJ1-1; the match to TRBD1 covers 7 bases. There are 15 residues in the CDR3. The V gene's germline CDR1 is SGHKS and CDR2 YYEKEE (reference sequence). Trimming at V came to 4 bases and at J to 6 bases, leaving 12 bases not matched to a gene.

The V gene is TRBV5-1, the J gene TRBJ2-4; 7 positions agree with TRBD2. The germline V gene encodes CDR1 SGHRS and CDR2 YFSETQ. After removal of 4 bases from V and 1 base from J, the junction contained 14 bases not matched to a gene. The CDR3 extends over 18 amino acids. The CDR3 region is CASSDNVGRDVAKNIQYF. Here the CDR3 DNA reads TGCGCCAGCAGCGATAATGTGGGGAGGGACGTGGCCAAAAACATTCAGTACTTC.

The CDR3 sequence is CASRPQGASTEAFF. DNA of the CDR3: TGTGCCAGCAGGCCGCAGGGGGCGTCCACTGAAGCTTTCTTT. The chain couples TRBV7-9 to TRBJ1-1; 8 nucleotides match TRBD1. The CDR3 contains 14 residues. The V segment lost 6 bases and the J segment 4 bases; nucleotides outside the gene matches: 7. Germline V gene sequence: CDR1 SEHNR, CDR2 FQNEAQ (reference sequence).

The chain has TRBV10-3 and TRBJ2-2; unclear D gene. CDR1 is ENHRY, CDR2 SYGVKD, per germline. Trimming cost V 4 bases and J 2 bases, with 11 bases left between them. CDR3 size: 15 residues. CDR3 residues: CAISGVLLNTGELFF. The CDR3 DNA follows: TGTGCCATCAGTGGGGTTTTACTAAACACCGGGGAGCTGTTTTTT.

This rearrangement joins TRBV7-8 to TRBJ2-7; D not resolved. The CDR3 length is 13 residues. Germline CDR1 SGHVS, CDR2 FQNEAQ. Trimming took 8 bases from V and 4 from J, leaving 15 bases between them. For the CDR3, the DNA is TGTGCCAGCTCAGACCCCCTAGTTTACGAGCAGTACTTC. Translated: CASSDPLVYEQYF.

The chain has TRBV6-5 and TRBJ2-2; 9 nucleotides line up with TRBD1. The V and J ends lost 8 bases and 4 bases, in that order; junction bases with no gene match: 8. Germline lookup yields CDR1 MNHEY and CDR2 SVGAGI. The CDR3 contains 15 residues. CDR3 coding DNA: TGTGCCAGCCTTTACAGGGGGCGCCCCACCGGGGAGCTGTTTTTT. Translation: CASLYRGRPTGELFF.

V and J are TRBV29-1 and TRBJ2-3; D is ambiguous. With 0 bases removed from V and 5 bases from J, the gap between germline ends came to 18 bases. The CDR3 extends over 16 amino acids. In germline, CDR1 is SQVTM, CDR2 ANQGSEA. CDR3 in amino acids: CSVEDPPLSSLDTQYF. The CDR3 DNA reads as TGCAGCGTTGAAGATCCCCCACTTTCTTCATTAGATACGCAGTATTTT.

V gene TRBV28 combines with J gene TRBJ1-6; D possibly corresponds to TRBD1 (5 bases). The CDR3 is made up of 15 amino acids. Trimming took off 6 bases at V and 0 bases at J, with 9 bases between the two ends. CDR1 is MDHEN, CDR2 SYDVKM, per germline. In nucleotides, the CDR3 is TGTGCCAGCAGAAAAGACAGCTCCTATAATTCACCCCTCCACTTT. Translating gives CASRKDSSYNSPLHF.

V is TRBV2 and J is TRBJ2-5, with a possible D match to TRBD1 (6 bases). Germline V lookup: CDR1 SNHLY, CDR2 FYNNEI. The CDR3 is 13 residues long. Trimming removed 7 bases at V and 1 base at J, with 10 bases between. The CDR3 region is CASIGQPQETQYF. The CDR3 nucleotides read TGTGCCAGCATAGGACAGCCCCAAGAGACCCAGTACTTC. Full variable domain (outside the CDR3, taken from reference TRBV2 and TRBJ2-5): EPEVTQTPSHQVTQMGQEVILRCVPISNHLYFYWYRQILGQKVEFLVSFYNNEISEKSEIFDDQFSVERPDGSNFTLKIRSTKLEDSAMYFCASIGQPQETQYFGPGTRLLVL.

The chain joins TRBV11-1 to TRBJ1-1; D is ambiguous. CDR1 is SGHAT and CDR2 is FQDESV in the germline V gene (reference sequence). Trimming took off 3 bases at V and 0 bases at J, with 8 bases between the two ends. The CDR3 has 14 amino acids. This CDR3 is CASSFRPMNTEAFF. CDR3 nucleotides: TGTGCCAGCAGCTTCAGGCCGATGAACACTGAAGCTTTCTTT.

This sequence joins TRBV5-1 and TRBJ2-7; D may be TRBD1 (6 bases). This CDR3 comprises 14 residues. The V gene's germline CDR1 is SGHRS and CDR2 YFSETQ. V was clipped by 6 bases and J by 0 bases, with 13 bases between them. The CDR3 loop reads CASNAPGHSYEQYF. CDR3 sequence (DNA): TGCGCCAGCAACGCCCCGGGACACTCCTACGAGCAGTACTTC.

The rearrangement joins TRBV7-8 to TRBJ2-1; a possible D gene is TRBD2 (7 bases). This CDR3 contains 11 residues. Germline CDR1 is SGHVS and CDR2 is FQNEAQ. V lost 9 bases and J lost 8, with 11 bases in between. The CDR3 here is CASTGGHEQFF. The CDR3, as DNA: TGTGCCAGTACGGGGGGCCATGAGCAGTTCTTC.

This sequence joins TRBV7-8 and TRBJ2-7, with D possibly matching TRBD2 (5 bases). Trimming removed 0 bases at V and 6 bases at J, with 18 bases between. Germline lookup yields CDR1 SGHVS and CDR2 FQNEAQ. CDR3 length: 16 amino acids. The CDR3 DNA follows: TGTGCCAGCAGCTTAGCGCGATTAGCGCCGACGGGCGAGCAGTACTTC. Translated: CASSLARLAPTGEQYF. Supplemented by reference TRBV7-8 and TRBJ2-7, the full variable domain reads GAGVSQSPRYKVAKRGQDVALRCDPISGHVSLFWYQQALGQGPEFLTYFQNEAQLDKSGLPSDRFFAERPEGSVSTLKIQRTQQEDSAVYLCASSLARLAPTGEQYFGPGTRLTVT.

This clone was observed a few times. V and J are TRBV4-1 and TRBJ1-6, with TRBD1 identical over 8 bases. This CDR3 spans 15 amino acids. Trimming removed 3 bases from V and 8 bases from J; junction bases left unmatched: 6. In germline, CDR1 is MGHRA, CDR2 YSYEKL. The CDR3 bases are TGCGCCAGCAGCCAGTCGGACAGGGTTTATTCACCCCTCCACTTT. The encoded protein is CASSQSDRVYSPLHF.